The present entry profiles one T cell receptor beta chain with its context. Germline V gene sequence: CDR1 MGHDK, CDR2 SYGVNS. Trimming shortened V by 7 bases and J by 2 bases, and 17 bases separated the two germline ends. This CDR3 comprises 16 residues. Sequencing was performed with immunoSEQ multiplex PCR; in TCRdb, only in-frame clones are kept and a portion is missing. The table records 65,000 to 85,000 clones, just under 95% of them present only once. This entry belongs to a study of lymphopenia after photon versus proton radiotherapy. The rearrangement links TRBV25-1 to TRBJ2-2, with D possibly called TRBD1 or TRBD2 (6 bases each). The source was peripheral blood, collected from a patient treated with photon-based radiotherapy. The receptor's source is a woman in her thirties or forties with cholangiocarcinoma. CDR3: CASTSGEGGNTGELFF. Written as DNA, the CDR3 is TGTGCCAGCACCAGTGGAGAGGGGGGAAACACCGGGGAGCTGTTTTTT.